The entry below gives a single TCR beta chain sequence along with its context. These data come from a study of T-cell reconstitution after alpha-beta-depleted transplantation in children. Preparation of the TCRbeta library was carried out with unique molecular identifiers. TCRdb re-derived calls from the PCR reads in MiXCR, one entry per CDR3 protein. The sample holds approximately 93,000 distinct CDR3 sequences, about 8% seen once. In germline, CDR1 is SNHLY, CDR2 FYNNEI. Trimming took 2 bases from V and 1 from J, leaving 9 bases between them. The CDR3 has 15 amino acids. This chain connects TRBV2 to TRBJ1-5; D uncertain. Sample: PBMCs from the stem cell graft donor, taken from the stem cell graft. The TCR sequence derives from a human donor who donated a stem cell graft to a child with congenital amegakaryocytic thrombocytopenia. CDR3: CASSEQQTSNQPQHF. In DNA form, the CDR3 reads TGTGCCAGCAGTGAACAACAGACCAGCAATCAGCCCCAGCATTTT. Complete variable domain (other parts from reference TRBV2 and TRBJ1-5): EPEVTQTPSHQVTQMGQEVILRCVPISNHLYFYWYRQILGQKVEFLVSFYNNEISEKSEIFDDQFSVERPDGSNFTLKIRSTKLEDSAMYFCASSEQQTSNQPQHFGDGTRLSIL.